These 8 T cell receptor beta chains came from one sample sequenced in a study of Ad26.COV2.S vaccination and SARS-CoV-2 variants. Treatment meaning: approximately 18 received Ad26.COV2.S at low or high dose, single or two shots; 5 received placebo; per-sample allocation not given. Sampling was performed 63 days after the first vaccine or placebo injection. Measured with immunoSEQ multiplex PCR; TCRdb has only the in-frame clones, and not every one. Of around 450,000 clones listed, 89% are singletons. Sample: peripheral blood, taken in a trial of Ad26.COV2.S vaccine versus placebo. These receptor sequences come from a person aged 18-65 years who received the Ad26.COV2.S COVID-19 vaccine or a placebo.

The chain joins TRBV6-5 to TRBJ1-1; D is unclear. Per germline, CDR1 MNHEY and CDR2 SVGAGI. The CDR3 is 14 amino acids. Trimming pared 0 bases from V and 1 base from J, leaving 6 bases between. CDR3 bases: TGTGCCAGCAGTTACTCGTTTAGGAACACTGAAGCTTTCTTT. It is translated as CASSYSFRNTEAFF.

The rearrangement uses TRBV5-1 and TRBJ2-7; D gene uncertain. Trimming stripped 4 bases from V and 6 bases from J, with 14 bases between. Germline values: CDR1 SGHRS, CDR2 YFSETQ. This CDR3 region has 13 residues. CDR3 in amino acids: CASSLSDSGEQYF. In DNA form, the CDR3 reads TGCGCCAGCAGCCTTTCCGACTCGGGCGAGCAGTACTTC.

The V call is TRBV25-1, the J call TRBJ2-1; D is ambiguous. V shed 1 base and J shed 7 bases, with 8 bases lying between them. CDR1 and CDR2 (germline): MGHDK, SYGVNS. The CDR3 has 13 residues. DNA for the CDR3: TGTGCCAGCAGTGAATGGCTTGATAATGAGCAGTTCTTC. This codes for CASSEWLDNEQFF. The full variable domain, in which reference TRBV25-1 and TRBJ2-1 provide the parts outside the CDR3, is EADIYQTPRYLVIGTGKKITLECSQTMGHDKMYWYQQDPGMELHLIHYSYGVNSTEKGDLSSESTVSRIRTEHFPLTLESARPSHTSQYLCASSEWLDNEQFFGPGTRLTVL.

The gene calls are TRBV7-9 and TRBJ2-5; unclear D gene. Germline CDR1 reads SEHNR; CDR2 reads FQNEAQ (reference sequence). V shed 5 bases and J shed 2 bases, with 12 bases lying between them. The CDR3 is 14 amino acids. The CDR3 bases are TGTGCCAGCAGCCACCTAGACCCTCAAGAGACCCAGTACTTC. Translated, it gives CASSHLDPQETQYF.

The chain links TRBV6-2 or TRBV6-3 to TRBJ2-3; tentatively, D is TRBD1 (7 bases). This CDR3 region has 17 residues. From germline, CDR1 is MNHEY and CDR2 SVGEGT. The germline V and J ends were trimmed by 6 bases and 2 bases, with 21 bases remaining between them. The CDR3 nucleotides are TGTGCCAGCAGCCGGAGGGGGCGGAGAGTCCACACAGATACGCAGTATTTT. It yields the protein CASSRRGRRVHTDTQYF.

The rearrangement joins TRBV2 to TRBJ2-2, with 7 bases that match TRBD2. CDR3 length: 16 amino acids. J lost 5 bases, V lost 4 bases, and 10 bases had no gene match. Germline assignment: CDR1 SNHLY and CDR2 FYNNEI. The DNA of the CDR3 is TGTGCCAGCAGTGGAGCGGGGCACCGAGGGACCGGGGAGCTGTTTTTT. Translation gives CASSGAGHRGTGELFF.

CDR3 region: CASSRGPPPTYEQYF. The DNA of the CDR3 is TGTGCCAGCAGCCGCGGACCCCCTCCTACCTACGAGCAGTACTTC. The chain combines TRBV14 with TRBJ2-7; D is undetermined. CDR1 and CDR2 from the germline V gene are SGHDN and FVKESK. V shed 4 bases and J shed 2 bases, with 15 bases lying between them. CDR3 length: 15 amino acids.

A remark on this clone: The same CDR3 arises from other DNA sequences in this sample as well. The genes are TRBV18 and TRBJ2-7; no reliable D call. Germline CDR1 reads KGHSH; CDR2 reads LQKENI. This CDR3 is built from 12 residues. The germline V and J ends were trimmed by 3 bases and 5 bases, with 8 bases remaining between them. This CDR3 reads CASSPRPHEQYF. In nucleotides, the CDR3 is TGTGCCAGCTCACCCAGGCCCCACGAGCAGTACTTC.